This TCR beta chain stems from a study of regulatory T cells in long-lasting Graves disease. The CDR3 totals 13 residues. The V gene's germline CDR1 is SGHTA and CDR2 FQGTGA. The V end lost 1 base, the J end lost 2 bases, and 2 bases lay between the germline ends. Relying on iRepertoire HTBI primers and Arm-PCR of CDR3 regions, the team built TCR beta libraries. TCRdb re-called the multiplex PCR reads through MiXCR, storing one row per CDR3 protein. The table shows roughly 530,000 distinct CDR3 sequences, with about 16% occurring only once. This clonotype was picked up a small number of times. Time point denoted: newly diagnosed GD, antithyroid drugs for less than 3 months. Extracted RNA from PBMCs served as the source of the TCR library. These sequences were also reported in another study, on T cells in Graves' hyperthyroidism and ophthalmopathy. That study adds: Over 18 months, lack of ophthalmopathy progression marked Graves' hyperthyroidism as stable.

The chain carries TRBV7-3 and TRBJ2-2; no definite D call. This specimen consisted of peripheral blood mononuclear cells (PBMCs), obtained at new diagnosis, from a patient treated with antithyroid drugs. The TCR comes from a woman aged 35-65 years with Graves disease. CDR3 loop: CASSLINTGELFF. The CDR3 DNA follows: TGTGCCAGCAGCTTAATCAACACCGGGGAGCTGTTTTTT.